The 30 T cell receptor beta chains given below trace back to one sample, sequenced in a study of cytomegalovirus exposure and HLA in healthy donors (TCRdb year 2017). Library method: the immunoSEQ multiplex PCR assay. For the multiplex PCR, a mixture combining 60 forward primers for TCR Vbeta segments and 13 reverse primers for TCR Jbeta segments was used. The immuneACCESS repertoire file appears here via TCRdb, limited to in-frame rearrangements. These files lack a portion of the clones; in checked studies, under half of the deficit traces to unresolved V genes, and the cause of the others is not known. The sample profile shows 100,000 to 150,000 clones; under 85% of them were found once. The top ten clones comprise 9.5% to 15% of the sample. Sequencing was carried out using PBMCs. The receptors were gathered from a middle-aged woman in good health and CMV-seropositive.

The chain carries TRBV9 and TRBJ2-1; D ambiguous. Trimming stripped 3 bases from V and 8 bases from J, with 12 bases between. CDR3 length: 13 residues. Germline V gives CDR1 SGDLS, CDR2 YYNGEE. The CDR3 DNA is TGTGCCAGCAGCGCTGAATCTAGAGATGAGCAGTTCTTC. Amino acid sequence: CASSAESRDEQFF.

This chain uses TRBV5-1 with TRBJ2-2, with D perhaps matching TRBD2 (6 bases). V was trimmed by 0 bases and J by 5 bases, leaving 11 bases between them. Germline V gene sequence: CDR1 SGHRS, CDR2 YFSETQ. CDR3 size: 15 residues. CDR3 residues: CASSLGGVRTGELFF. The CDR3 DNA is TGCGCCAGCAGCTTGGGCGGGGTACGGACCGGGGAGCTGTTTTTT. Full variable domain (missing parts from reference TRBV5-1 and TRBJ2-2): KAGVTQTPRYLIKTRGQQVTLSCSPISGHRSVSWYQQTPGQGLQFLFEYFSETQRNKGNFPGRFSGRQFSNSRSEMNVSTLELGDSALYLCASSLGGVRTGELFFGEGSRLTVL.

This clone has only one observation. This chain connects TRBV5-1 to TRBJ2-1, with 14 bases aligning to TRBD2. Germline V gives CDR1 SGHRS, CDR2 YFSETQ. The CDR3 is 17 amino acids. The ends lost 4 bases at V and 7 bases at J; junction bases unmatched: 10. CDR3 nucleotides: TGCGCCAGCAGCCCCCGGACAGGGACTAGCGGGAGTAATGAGCAGTTCTTC. Residues: CASSPRTGTSGSNEQFF. The full variable domain, with the rest looked up from reference TRBV5-1 and TRBJ2-1, is KAGVTQTPRYLIKTRGQQVTLSCSPISGHRSVSWYQQTPGQGLQFLFEYFSETQRNKGNFPGRFSGRQFSNSRSEMNVSTLELGDSALYLCASSPRTGTSGSNEQFFGPGTRLTVL.

The chain uses TRBV19 and TRBJ1-1, with no clear D. The length of the CDR3 is 14 residues. V was pared by 11 bases and J by 0 bases, with 16 bases between. Germline assignment: CDR1 LNHDA and CDR2 SQIVND (reference sequence). The CDR3 here is CAPARRRMNTEAFF. CDR3 DNA sequence: TGTGCCCCAGCTAGACGGAGGATGAACACTGAAGCTTTCTTT. Looking up the rest from reference TRBV19 and TRBJ1-1 gives the full variable domain: DGGITQSPKYLFRKEGQNVTLSCEQNLNHDAMYWYRQDPGQGLRLIYYSQIVNDFQKGDIAEGYSVSREKKESFPLTVTSAQKNPTAFYLCAPARRRMNTEAFFGQGTRLTVV.

The chain links TRBV27 to TRBJ1-1, with D perhaps matching TRBD1 (5 bases). Germline V CDR1 and CDR2: MNHEY, SMNVEV (reference sequence). Trimming shortened V by 2 bases and J by 1 base, and 8 bases separated the two germline ends. This CDR3 is 14 amino acids long. The CDR3 coding sequence is TGTGCCAGCAGTTTAGGGGCCGGGAACACTGAAGCTTTCTTT. The encoded protein is CASSLGAGNTEAFF.

The table lists this clone with a count of one. V gene TRBV23-1 combines with J gene TRBJ2-2, with a possible D match to TRBD2 (6 bases). TRBV23-1 is flagged as an ORF with uncertain function. V dropped 6 bases and J dropped 4 bases, with 12 bases sitting between them. The CDR3 is 14 amino acids. Here the CDR3 DNA reads TGCGCCAGCAGGCCGGGAGAGGGCACCGGGGAGCTGTTTTTT. This encodes CASRPGEGTGELFF.

A remark on this clone: An end of the junction does not agree with germline; a read error may underlie this. The V gene is TRBV14, the J gene TRBJ1-2, with D possibly matching TRBD1 (5 bases). The CDR3 runs to 14 residues. Germline loops: CDR1 SGHDN, CDR2 FVKESK. CDR3 in DNA: TGTGCCAGCAGCCAGCAGACAGCCTACTATGACTACACCTTC. Its translation: CASSQQTAYYDYTF.

This chain uses TRBV7-2 with TRBJ2-4; 7 bases align to TRBD2. The germline gives CDR1 SGHTA, CDR2 FQGNSA. V shed 10 bases and J 0 bases; nucleotides not matched to a gene: 21. The CDR3 is 19 residues long. The CDR3 sequence: CATSLYLAAGELAKNIQYF. The DNA for the CDR3 is TGTGCCACTTCCCTATACCTAGCGGCAGGAGAGCTAGCCAAAAACATTCAGTACTTC.

The chain has TRBV15 and TRBJ1-1, with D possibly being TRBD1 (6 bases). This CDR3 comprises 15 residues. In germline, CDR1 is LNHNV, CDR2 YYDKDF (reference sequence). The V and J ends lost 5 bases and 2 bases respectively, with 15 bases between them. CDR3 sequence: CATSASGTFNTEAFF. CDR3 sequence (DNA): TGTGCCACCAGCGCTTCCGGGACATTCAACACTGAAGCTTTCTTT.

This rearrangement joins TRBV11-2 to TRBJ1-1; D perhaps matches TRBD1 (6 bases). CDR1 SGHAT and CDR2 FQNNGV come from the germline V gene. Deletions cut 5 bases from V and 4 bases from J, with 17 bases between. The CDR3 has 15 residues. CDR3 sequence reads: CASSALLGGGTEAFF. The CDR3, as DNA: TGTGCCAGCAGCGCCTTATTAGGGGGGGGCACTGAAGCTTTCTTT.

V is TRBV6-1 and J is TRBJ1-1, with D possibly being TRBD1 (5 bases). The CDR3 is made up of 13 amino acids. Per the germline V gene, CDR1 is MNHNS and CDR2 is SASEGT. Trimming cost V 10 bases and J 0 bases, with 12 bases left between them. CDR3 protein: CAISDTMNTEAFF. DNA of the CDR3: TGTGCCATCTCGGACACAATGAACACTGAAGCTTTCTTT.

CDR3 nucleotides: TGTGCCACCAGCAGGATGGGGGGGGATGGCACAGATACGCAGTATTTT. Its translation: CATSRMGGDGTDTQYF. The V and J genes are TRBV15 and TRBJ2-3, with 7 bases lining up with TRBD2. The CDR3 consists of 16 residues. Germline V gives CDR1 LNHNV, CDR2 YYDKDF (reference sequence). With V trimmed by 3 bases and J by 1 base, 7 bases remained unmatched.

This clone was observed a handful of times. The chain has TRBV5-1 and TRBJ2-5, with 9 bases lining up with TRBD1. This CDR3 has 15 amino acids. Germline V gives CDR1 SGHRS, CDR2 YFSETQ. The J segment lost 5 bases and the V segment lost 4 bases, leaving 9 bases of the junction unmatched. The CDR3 spells CASSLRTGDKETQYF. For the CDR3, the DNA is TGCGCCAGCAGCCTGAGGACAGGGGATAAGGAGACCCAGTACTTC.

V and J are TRBV2 and TRBJ2-7; TRBD2 matches at 8 bases. The CDR3 covers 15 residues. Germline-derived CDR1 and CDR2 are SNHLY and FYNNEI. V was clipped by 3 bases and J by 2 bases; unmatched bases: 6. The CDR3 DNA follows: TGTGCCAGCAGTGAGGGGGTTAGCGGGGCCTACGAGCAGTACTTC. This translates into CASSEGVSGAYEQYF.

This rearrangement joins TRBV19 to TRBJ1-6; 10 bases line up with TRBD1. Germline V gene data show CDR1 as LNHDA and CDR2 as SQIVND (reference sequence). This CDR3 region has 15 residues. Trimming cost V 6 bases and J 7 bases; bases outside gene matches: 6. The CDR3 sequence: CASREDRGSNSPLHF. DNA of the CDR3: TGTGCCAGTAGAGAGGACAGGGGGAGCAATTCACCCCTCCACTTT.

In this sample, this clone turned up a few times. The J gene is TRBJ2-7, the V gene TRBV18; D not certain. The CDR3 totals 14 residues. V lost 0 bases to trimming and J lost 1 base, with 7 bases between them. The V gene's germline CDR1 is KGHSH and CDR2 LQKENI. The CDR3 DNA is TGTGCCAGCTCACCACCCGCGTTATCCTACGAGCAGTACTTC. Its protein product is CASSPPALSYEQYF.

The J gene is TRBJ2-5, the V gene TRBV9; 7 nucleotides agree with TRBD1. The CDR3 totals 14 residues. V shed 3 bases, J shed 1 base, and the junction held 3 bases outside the gene matches. Germline V lookup: CDR1 SGDLS, CDR2 YYNGEE. DNA of the CDR3: TGTGCCAGCAGCGGATGGGACAGCCAAGAGACCCAGTACTTC. This encodes CASSGWDSQETQYF.

As DNA, the CDR3 is TGTGCCAGTAGTATGGGTGGGGGGGCCAGCTACGAGCAGTACTTC. Its protein is CASSMGGGASYEQYF. The V gene is TRBV19, the J gene TRBJ2-7, with a weak D call TRBD2 (7 bases). V was cut by 3 bases and J by 3 bases, with 15 bases left in between. The germline CDR1 and CDR2 sequences are LNHDA and SQIVND (reference sequence). The length of the CDR3 is 15 residues.

V gene TRBV28 combines with J gene TRBJ2-1; D perhaps matches TRBD2 (5 bases). This CDR3 is 14 amino acids long. The germline CDR1 and CDR2 sequences are MDHEN and SYDVKM. V was clipped by 4 bases and J by 1 base, with 8 bases between them. CDR3 in amino acids: CASSSPGSYNEQFF. Written as DNA, the CDR3 is TGTGCCAGCAGTTCGCCGGGGTCCTACAATGAGCAGTTCTTC. The full variable domain, in which reference TRBV28 and TRBJ2-1 provide the parts outside the CDR3, is DVKVTQSSRYLVKRTGEKVFLECVQDMDHENMFWYRQDPGLGLRLIYFSYDVKMKEKGDIPEGYSVSREKKERFSLILESASTNQTSMYLCASSSPGSYNEQFFGPGTRLTVL.

This chain links TRBV30 with TRBJ1-2; D uncertain. Trimming cost V 0 bases and J 0 bases, with 11 bases left between them. The CDR3 length is 15 residues. Per germline, CDR1 GTSNPN and CDR2 SVGIG (reference sequence). This chain's CDR3 is CAWSVGGEANYGYTF. The CDR3 DNA reads as TGTGCCTGGAGTGTTGGTGGGGAGGCTAACTATGGCTACACCTTC.

A note on this clone: Its ends do not fully match the called genes, so a read error is possible. The chain links TRBV19 to TRBJ2-6; TRBD1 matches at 7 bases. The CDR3 is 20 amino acids. Germline-derived CDR1 and CDR2 are LNHDA and SQIVND (reference sequence). CDR3 DNA sequence: TGTGCTAGTAGTATACCACCCGAGGGGGCGCGGTTCTCTGGGGCCAACGTCCTGACTTTC. Protein sequence: CASSIPPEGARFSGANVLTF.

The chain links TRBV2 to TRBJ2-3; 7 positions agree with TRBD1. Germline CDR1 and CDR2: SNHLY and FYNNEI. Trimming took 4 bases from V and 5 from J; bases not matched to a gene: 6. This CDR3 is 14 amino acids long. DNA of the CDR3: TGTGCCAGCAGTGGACAGGGAAGTGTAGATACGCAGTATTTT. This codes for CASSGQGSVDTQYF.

This sequence joins TRBV7-2 and TRBJ2-1; the match to TRBD2 covers 8 bases. CDR3 length: 13 amino acids. Per the germline V gene, CDR1 is SGHTA and CDR2 is FQGNSA. With V trimmed by 8 bases and J by 6 bases, 6 bases remained unmatched. CDR3 in amino acids: CASGTSIGNEQFF. The CDR3 DNA follows: TGTGCCAGCGGGACTAGTATTGGCAATGAGCAGTTCTTC.

V is TRBV5-5 and J is TRBJ2-2; 9 nucleotides agree with TRBD1. V shed 0 bases, J shed 3 bases, and the junction held 6 bases outside the gene matches. The CDR3 consists of 17 residues. Germline-derived CDR1 and CDR2 are SGHKS and YYEKEE (reference sequence). The CDR3 DNA is TGTGCCAGCAGCTTGGCCCCCGACAGGGGGGACACCGGGGAGCTGTTTTTT. It yields the protein CASSLAPDRGDTGELFF.

This chain uses TRBV6-6 with TRBJ1-1; 12 nucleotides match TRBD1. The germline gives CDR1 MNHNY, CDR2 SVGAGI (reference sequence). After removal of 6 bases from V and 5 bases from J, the junction contained 7 bases not matched to a gene. The CDR3 is 15 amino acids. The CDR3 is CASSTGTGGQTEAFF. The DNA of the CDR3 is TGTGCCAGCAGCACCGGGACAGGGGGCCAAACTGAAGCTTTCTTT.

The V call is TRBV2, the J call TRBJ1-2, with 9 bases matching TRBD1. Trimming at V came to 4 bases and at J to 3 bases, leaving 3 bases not matched to a gene. The CDR3 consists of 14 residues. Per germline, CDR1 SNHLY and CDR2 FYNNEI. The CDR3 coding sequence is TGTGCCAGCAGTGTACAGGGGGCCGACTATGGCTACACCTTC. It translates to CASSVQGADYGYTF.

This sequence joins TRBV6-1 and TRBJ2-3; TRBD2 aligns across 7 bases. The CDR3 consists of 18 residues. The V gene's germline CDR1 is MNHNS and CDR2 SASEGT. The J segment lost 0 bases and the V segment lost 1 base, leaving 10 bases of the junction unmatched. This chain's CDR3 is CASSEGLTSLYSTDTQYF. As DNA, the CDR3 is TGTGCCAGCAGTGAAGGGCTGACTAGCCTTTATAGCACAGATACGCAGTATTTT.

The V gene is TRBV5-5, the J gene TRBJ2-1; 8 nucleotides line up with TRBD2. Germline-derived CDR1 and CDR2 are SGHKS and YYEKEE (reference sequence). The CDR3 is 14 residues long. V was pared by 3 bases and J by 5 bases, with 4 bases of the junction left unmatched. Here the CDR3 DNA reads TGTGCCAGCAGCTGGGGACTAGATAACAATGAGCAGTTCTTC. It yields the protein CASSWGLDNNEQFF.

The rearrangement uses TRBV7-9 and TRBJ2-1; D is unresolved. Germline V gives CDR1 SEHNR, CDR2 FQNEAQ (reference sequence). Trimming took off 4 bases at V and 4 bases at J, with 5 bases between the two ends. The CDR3 contains 12 residues. In DNA form, the CDR3 reads TGTGCCAGCAGCTCCCTGTACAATGAGCAGTTCTTC. It translates to CASSSLYNEQFF.

This clone has just a few counts. Written as DNA, the CDR3 is TGCGCCAGCAGTGAGGGGACTTACTCGGGGTTAAATGAGCAGTTCTTC. It specifies CASSEGTYSGLNEQFF. This chain connects TRBV10-2 to TRBJ2-1; maybe TRBD2 (6 bases). Germline CDR1 is WSHSY and CDR2 is SAAADI. Trimming removed 2 bases at V and 7 bases at J, with 18 bases between. The length of the CDR3 is 16 residues.